A single TCR beta chain is shown here with its context. Its cognate antigen is unknown. This entry comes from a study of T cells in Graves' hyperthyroidism and ophthalmopathy. Findings of the study overall: Stable hyperthyroidism was separated from ophthalmopathy by a model based on 13 V-J features.

Newly diagnosed patients aged 18 to 65 had hyperthyroidism of under 2 months' duration. The study left out patients who had uncontrolled infection, other autoimmune disease, pregnancy or lactation. Diagnosing involved the use of clinical symptoms, serum thyroxine and TRAb, thyroid ultrasound and orbital computed tomography. TCR beta CDR3 region amplification was performed from RNA transcripts. RT-PCR in the first round (using the HTBI primer set) targeted the TCR CDR3. Via MiXCR, TCRdb re-called the multiplex PCR reads, giving one row per CDR3 protein. In the table there are about 500,000 distinct CDR3 sequences, about 15% of which are singletons. The CDR3 is 13 amino acids. The V end was cut by 5 bases, the J end by 4 bases, with 9 bases between. Germline CDR1 reads LNHDA; CDR2 reads SQIVND (reference sequence).

Sample: blood. The receptor was derived from a woman aged 18-29 years with Graves' hyperthyroidism. The rearrangement joins TRBV19 to TRBJ1-5; D gene uncertain. This chain's CDR3 is CASSYRRNQPQHF. DNA for the CDR3: TGTGCCAGTAGTTATAGGAGAAATCAGCCCCAGCATTTT.